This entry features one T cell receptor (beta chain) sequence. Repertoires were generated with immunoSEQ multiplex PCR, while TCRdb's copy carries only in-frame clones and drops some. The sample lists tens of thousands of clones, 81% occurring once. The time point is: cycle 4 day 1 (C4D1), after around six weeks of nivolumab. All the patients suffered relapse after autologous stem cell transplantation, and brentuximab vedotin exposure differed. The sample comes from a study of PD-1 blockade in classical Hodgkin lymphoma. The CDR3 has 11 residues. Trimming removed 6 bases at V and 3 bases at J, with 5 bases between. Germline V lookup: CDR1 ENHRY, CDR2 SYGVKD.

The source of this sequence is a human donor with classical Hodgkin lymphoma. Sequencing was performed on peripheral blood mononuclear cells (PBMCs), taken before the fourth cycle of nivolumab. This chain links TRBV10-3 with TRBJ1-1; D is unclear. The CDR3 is CAIREDTEAFF. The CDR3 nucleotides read TGTGCCATCAGGGAGGACACTGAAGCTTTCTTT.